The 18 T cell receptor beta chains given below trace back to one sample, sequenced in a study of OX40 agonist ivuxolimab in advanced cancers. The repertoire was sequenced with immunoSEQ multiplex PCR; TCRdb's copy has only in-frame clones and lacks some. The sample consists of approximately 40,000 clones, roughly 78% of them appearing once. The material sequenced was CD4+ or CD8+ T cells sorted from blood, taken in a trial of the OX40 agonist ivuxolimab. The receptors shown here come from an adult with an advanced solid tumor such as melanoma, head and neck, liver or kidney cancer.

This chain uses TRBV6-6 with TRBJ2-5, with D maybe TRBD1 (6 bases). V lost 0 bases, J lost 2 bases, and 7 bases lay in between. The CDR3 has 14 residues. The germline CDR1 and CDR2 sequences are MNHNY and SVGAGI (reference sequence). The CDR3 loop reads CASSYSGAQETQYF. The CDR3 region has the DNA TGTGCCAGCAGTTACTCGGGGGCTCAAGAGACCCAGTACTTC.

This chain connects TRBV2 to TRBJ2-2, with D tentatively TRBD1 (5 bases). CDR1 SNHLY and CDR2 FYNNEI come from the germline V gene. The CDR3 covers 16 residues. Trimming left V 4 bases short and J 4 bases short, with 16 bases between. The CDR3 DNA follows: TGTGCCAGCAGTGGGGGCGGCCGGCGTGTCACCGGGGAGCTGTTTTTT. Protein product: CASSGGGRRVTGELFF.

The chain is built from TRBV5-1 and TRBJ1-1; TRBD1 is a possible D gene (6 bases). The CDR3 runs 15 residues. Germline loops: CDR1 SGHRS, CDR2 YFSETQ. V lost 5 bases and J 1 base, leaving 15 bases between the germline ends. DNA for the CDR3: TGCGCCAGCAGACCGCCGGGACAAGCGAACACTGAAGCTTTCTTT. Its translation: CASRPPGQANTEAFF.

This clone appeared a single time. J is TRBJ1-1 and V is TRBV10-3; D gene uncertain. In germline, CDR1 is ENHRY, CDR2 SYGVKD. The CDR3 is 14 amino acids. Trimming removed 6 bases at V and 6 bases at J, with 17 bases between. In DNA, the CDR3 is TGTGCCATCAGATTGAGCGGGCAGACCGCTGAAGCTTTCTTT. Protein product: CAIRLSGQTAEAFF.

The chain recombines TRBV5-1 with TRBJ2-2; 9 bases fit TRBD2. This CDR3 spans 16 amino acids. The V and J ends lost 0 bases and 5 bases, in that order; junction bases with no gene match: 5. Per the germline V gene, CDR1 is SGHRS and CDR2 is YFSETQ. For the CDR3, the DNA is TGCGCCAGCAGCTTGGACGTAGCGGGAGTTACCGGGGAGCTGTTTTTT. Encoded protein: CASSLDVAGVTGELFF. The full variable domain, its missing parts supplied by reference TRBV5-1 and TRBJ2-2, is KAGVTQTPRYLIKTRGQQVTLSCSPISGHRSVSWYQQTPGQGLQFLFEYFSETQRNKGNFPGRFSGRQFSNSRSEMNVSTLELGDSALYLCASSLDVAGVTGELFFGEGSRLTVL.

CDR3 amino acids: CASSLDTRRGDEQFF. DNA of the CDR3: TGTGCCAGCAGCTTAGATACTCGTCGTGGGGATGAGCAGTTCTTC. The chain employs TRBV11-2 and TRBJ2-1, with D unclear. CDR1 is SGHAT and CDR2 is FQNNGV in the germline V gene. V shed 0 bases and J shed 8 bases, with 14 bases lying between them. This CDR3 comprises 15 residues.

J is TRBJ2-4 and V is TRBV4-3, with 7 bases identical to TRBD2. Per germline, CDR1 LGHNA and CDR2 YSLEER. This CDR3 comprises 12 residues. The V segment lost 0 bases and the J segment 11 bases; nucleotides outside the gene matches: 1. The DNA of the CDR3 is TGCGCCAGCAGCCAAGAGGGGGGGGTTCAGTACTTC. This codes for CASSQEGGVQYF.

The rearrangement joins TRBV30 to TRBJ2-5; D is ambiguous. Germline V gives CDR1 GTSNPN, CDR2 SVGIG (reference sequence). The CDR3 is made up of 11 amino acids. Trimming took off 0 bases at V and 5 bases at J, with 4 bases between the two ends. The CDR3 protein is CAWSVVETQYF. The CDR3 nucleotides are TGTGCCTGGAGTGTAGTGGAGACCCAGTACTTC. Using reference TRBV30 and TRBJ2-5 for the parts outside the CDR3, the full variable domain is SQTIHQWPATLVQPVGSPLSLECTVEGTSNPNLYWYRQAAGRGLQLLFYSVGIGQISSEVPQNLSASRPQDRQFILSSKKLLLSDSGFYLCAWSVVETQYFGPGTRLLVL.

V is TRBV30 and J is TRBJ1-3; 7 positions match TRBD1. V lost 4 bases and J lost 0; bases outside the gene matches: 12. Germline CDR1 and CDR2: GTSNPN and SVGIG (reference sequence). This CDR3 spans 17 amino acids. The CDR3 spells CAWTVPGQTFSGNTIYF. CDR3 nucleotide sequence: TGTGCCTGGACAGTCCCGGGACAGACTTTCTCTGGAAACACCATATATTTT.

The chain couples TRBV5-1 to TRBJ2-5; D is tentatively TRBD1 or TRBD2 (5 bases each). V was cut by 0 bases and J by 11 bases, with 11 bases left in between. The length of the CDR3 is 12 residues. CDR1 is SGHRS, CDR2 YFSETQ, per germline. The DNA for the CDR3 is TGCGCCAGCAGCTTGGAGCAAGGGGAGCAGTACTTC. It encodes CASSLEQGEQYF.

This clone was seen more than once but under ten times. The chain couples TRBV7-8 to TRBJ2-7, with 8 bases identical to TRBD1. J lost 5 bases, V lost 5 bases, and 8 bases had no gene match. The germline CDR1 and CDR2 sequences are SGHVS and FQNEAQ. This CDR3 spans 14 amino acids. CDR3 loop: CASSLDRVGHEQYF. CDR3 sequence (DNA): TGTGCCAGCAGCCTGGACAGGGTGGGCCACGAGCAGTACTTC. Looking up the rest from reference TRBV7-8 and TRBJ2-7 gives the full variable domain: GAGVSQSPRYKVAKRGQDVALRCDPISGHVSLFWYQQALGQGPEFLTYFQNEAQLDKSGLPSDRFFAERPEGSVSTLKIQRTQQEDSAVYLCASSLDRVGHEQYFGPGTRLTVT.

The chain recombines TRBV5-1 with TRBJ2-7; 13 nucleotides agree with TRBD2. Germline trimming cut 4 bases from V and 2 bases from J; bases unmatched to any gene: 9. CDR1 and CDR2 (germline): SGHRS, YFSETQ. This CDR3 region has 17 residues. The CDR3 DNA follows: TGCGCCAGCAGCCTCCGGACTAGCGGGAGTAGGGCCTACGAGCAGTACTTC. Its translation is CASSLRTSGSRAYEQYF.

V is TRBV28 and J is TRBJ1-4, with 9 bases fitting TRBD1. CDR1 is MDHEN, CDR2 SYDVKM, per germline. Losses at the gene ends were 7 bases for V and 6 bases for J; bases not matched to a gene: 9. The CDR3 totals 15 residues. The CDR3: CASIGPGTGYEKLFF. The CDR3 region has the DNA TGTGCCAGCATAGGCCCCGGGACAGGGTATGAAAAACTGTTTTTT.

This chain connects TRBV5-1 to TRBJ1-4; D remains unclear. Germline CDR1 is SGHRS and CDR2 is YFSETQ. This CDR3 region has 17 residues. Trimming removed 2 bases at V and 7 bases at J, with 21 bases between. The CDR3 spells CASSFSSASGRGEKLFF. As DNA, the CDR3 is TGCGCCAGCAGCTTCTCTTCAGCATCAGGACGAGGTGAAAAACTGTTTTTT.

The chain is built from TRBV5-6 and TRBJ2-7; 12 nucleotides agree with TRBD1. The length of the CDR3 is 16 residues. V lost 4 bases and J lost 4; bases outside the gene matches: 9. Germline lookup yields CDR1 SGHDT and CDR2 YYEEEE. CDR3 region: CASSETGTGGEYEQYF. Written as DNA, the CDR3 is TGTGCCAGCAGCGAAACCGGGACAGGGGGCGAGTACGAGCAGTACTTC. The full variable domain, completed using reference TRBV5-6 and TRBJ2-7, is DAGVTQSPTHLIKTRGQQVTLRCSPKSGHDTVSWYQQALGQGPQFIFQYYEEEERQRGNFPDRFSGHQFPNYSSELNVNALLLGDSALYLCASSETGTGGEYEQYFGPGTRLTVT.

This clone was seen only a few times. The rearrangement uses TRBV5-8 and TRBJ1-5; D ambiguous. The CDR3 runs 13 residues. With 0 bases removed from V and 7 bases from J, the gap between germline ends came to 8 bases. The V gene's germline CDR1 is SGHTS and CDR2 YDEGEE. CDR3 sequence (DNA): TGTGCCAGCAGCTTGGCCCACGGGCAGCCCCAGCATTTT. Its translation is CASSLAHGQPQHF.

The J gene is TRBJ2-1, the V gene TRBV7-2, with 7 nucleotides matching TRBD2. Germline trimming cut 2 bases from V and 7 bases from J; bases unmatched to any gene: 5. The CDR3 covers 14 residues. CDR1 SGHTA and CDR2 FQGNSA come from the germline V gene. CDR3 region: CASSLRLARNEQFF. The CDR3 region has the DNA TGTGCCAGCAGCTTAAGACTAGCCAGGAATGAGCAGTTCTTC.

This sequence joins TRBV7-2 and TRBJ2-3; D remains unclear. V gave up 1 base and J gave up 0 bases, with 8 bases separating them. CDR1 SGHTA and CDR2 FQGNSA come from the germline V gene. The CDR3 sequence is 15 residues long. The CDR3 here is CASSLDTSSTDTQYF. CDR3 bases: TGTGCCAGCAGCTTAGACACCTCTAGCACAGATACGCAGTATTTT.